The TCR beta chain under discussion was sequenced for a study of blood T cell repertoires in COVID-19. Here immunoSEQ multiplex PCR was the method, and the copy in TCRdb shows in-frame clones only, minus some. Here the sample spans hundreds of thousands of clones, 80% to 90% being singletons. The CDR3 has 15 residues. The germline V gene has CDR1 GTSNPN and CDR2 SVGIG (reference sequence). Deletions cut 3 bases from V and 9 bases from J, with 22 bases between. Sequencing was carried out using peripheral blood. The V gene is TRBV30, the J gene TRBJ2-3; D might be TRBD2 (5 bases). The receptor comes from a man aged 60-69 years who had recovered from COVID-19. CDR3 sequence reads: CAWSETQLSAKTQYF. The CDR3 nucleotides are TGTGCCTGGAGCGAAACTCAACTTAGCGCGAAGACGCAGTATTTT. The whole variable domain, filled in from reference TRBV30 and TRBJ2-3, reads SQTIHQWPATLVQPVGSPLSLECTVEGTSNPNLYWYRQAAGRGLQLLFYSVGIGQISSEVPQNLSASRPQDRQFILSSKKLLLSDSGFYLCAWSETQLSAKTQYFGPGTRLTVL.